The rows below give T cell receptor beta chains drawn from one sample of a study of blood T cells in healthy people across ages. TCRdb itself ran the 5' RACE reads through MiXCR, one entry per CDR3 protein. Altogether 600,000 to 900,000 distinct CDR3 sequences are present, about 26% being singletons, with the ten largest covering 3%. In addition, the sample was reused for a study of T cells of mothers and their children.

The sequenced material came from blood. The receptors were sampled from a boy aged 10-17 years in good health. The CDR3 runs from the conserved cysteine through the conserved F or W.

>TRBV29-1
CSAAGTSGGAGDTQYF
>TRBV6-1
CASIHGRGGAQETQYF
>TRBV7-9
CASSARGWTNEKLFF
>TRBV20-1
CSALTPILGGYTF
>TRBV3-1
CASSQEWTGVSNQPQHF
>TRBV15
CATRLGRGSTDTQYF
>TRBV20-1
CSASDGNQPQHF
>TRBV5-1
CASSLGAVLGGYTF
>TRBV4-1
CASSTAAETQYF
>TRBV7-3
CASSLGAGHGYTF
>TRBV6-1
CASSEVLVNEQFF
>TRBV7-9
CASSLTTYNSPLHF
>TRBV6-5
CASSYGGGSYEQYF
>TRBV7-3
CASSPSGQGYETQYF
>TRBV10-3
CAIRGQGSYNEQFF
>TRBV5-1
CASGLAGGTQLGEQFF
>TRBV9
CASSVDDRGVSRETQYF
>TRBV20-1
CSAIGRLWETQYF
>TRBV5-1
CASSSQGGWLGEQFF
>TRBV12-3/TRBV12-4
CASSLREGGTEAFF
>TRBV19
CASSRTGDLPYEQYF
>TRBV6-5
CVSSETGAGTIYF
>TRBV6-5
CASSREGTAYEQYF
>TRBV27
CASSPIRPRRTTGELFF
>TRBV20-1
CSVPGGETQYF
>TRBV5-8
CASSLPSGGAQYNEQFF
>TRBV4-1
CASSQVDRAAADTQYF
>TRBV7-9
CASSPGTSGSQETQYF
>TRBV20-1
CSARHTSGDPLEQYF
>TRBV9
CASSPGRAGGYEQYF
>TRBV10-3
CAISDPSGRNEQFF
>TRBV7-9
CASSLAPRRTEAFF
>TRBV29-1
CSVGEGAGQPQHF
>TRBV10-3
CAISSGTDGYEQYF
>TRBV12-3/TRBV12-4
CASSLNRGVDEQFF
>TRBV9
CASSEGQGNSETQYF
>TRBV19
CASSPEEERAEKLFF
>TRBV5-4
CASSLELSSYEQYF
>TRBV11-2
CASSLRGGGAYYEQYF
>TRBV12-3/TRBV12-4
CASSFAAQETQYF
>TRBV20-1
CSARGGANFQETQYF
>TRBV2
CASSDGGSSYNEQFF
>TRBV3-1
CASSRQGSPYEQYF
>TRBV5-1
CASETGHQPTGYGYTF
>TRBV6-6
CASRGTPYGYTF
>TRBV15
CATSRDQGRRPNEKLFF
>TRBV5-1
CASSLVSSGGPYTGELFF
>TRBV7-2
CASSSQGGGQSKQFF
>TRBV7-9
CASSGGTGTETQYF